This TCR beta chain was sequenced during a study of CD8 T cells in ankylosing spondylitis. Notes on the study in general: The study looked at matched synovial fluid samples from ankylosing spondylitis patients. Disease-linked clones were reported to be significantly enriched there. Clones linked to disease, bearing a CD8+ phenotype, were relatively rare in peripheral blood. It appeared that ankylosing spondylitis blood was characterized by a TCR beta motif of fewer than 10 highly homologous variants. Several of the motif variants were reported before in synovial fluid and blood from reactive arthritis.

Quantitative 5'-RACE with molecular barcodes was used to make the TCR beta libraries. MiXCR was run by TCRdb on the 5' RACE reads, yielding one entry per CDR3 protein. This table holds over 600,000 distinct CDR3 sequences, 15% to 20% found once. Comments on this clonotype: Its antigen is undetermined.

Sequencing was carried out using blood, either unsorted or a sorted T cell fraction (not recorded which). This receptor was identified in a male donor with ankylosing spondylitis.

In DNA form, the CDR3 reads TGTGCCAGCAGCTTCGGGGGGGTGGGTGAGCAGTTCTTC. Translated: CASSFGGVGEQFF. The V gene is TRBV7-3, the J gene TRBJ2-1; TRBD2 matches at 8 bases. Germline values: CDR1 SGHTA, CDR2 FQGTGA. Unmatched junction bases numbered 4, after V lost 3 bases and J lost 9 bases. This CDR3 has 13 residues.